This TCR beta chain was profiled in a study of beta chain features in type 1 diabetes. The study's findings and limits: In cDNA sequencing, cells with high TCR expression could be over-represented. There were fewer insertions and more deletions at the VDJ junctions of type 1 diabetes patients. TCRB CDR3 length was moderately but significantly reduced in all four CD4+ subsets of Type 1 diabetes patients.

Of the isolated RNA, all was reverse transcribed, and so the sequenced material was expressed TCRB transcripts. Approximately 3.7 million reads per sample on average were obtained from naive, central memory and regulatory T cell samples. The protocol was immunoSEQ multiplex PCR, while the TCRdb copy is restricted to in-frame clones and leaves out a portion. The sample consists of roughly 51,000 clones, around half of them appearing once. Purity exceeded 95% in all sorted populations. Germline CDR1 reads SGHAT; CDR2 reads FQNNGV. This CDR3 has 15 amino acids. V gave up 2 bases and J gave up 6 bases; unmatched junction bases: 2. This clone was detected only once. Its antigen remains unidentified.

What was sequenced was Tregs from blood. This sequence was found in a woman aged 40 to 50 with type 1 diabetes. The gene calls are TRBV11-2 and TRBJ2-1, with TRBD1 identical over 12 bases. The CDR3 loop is CASSLMGQGANEQFF. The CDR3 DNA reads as TGTGCCAGCAGCTTAATGGGACAGGGGGCCAATGAGCAGTTCTTC.